The sequence of this TCR beta chain was determined in a study of untreated major depressive disorder. Sequenced by immunoSEQ multiplex PCR; TCRdb stores in-frame clones only, minus some. The repertoire consists of 20,000 to 25,000 clones, with about 90% occurring once and the leading ten covering under 0.6%. The germline CDR1 and CDR2 sequences are SGHTA and FQGNSA. Trimming stripped 2 bases from V and 6 bases from J, with 16 bases between. This CDR3 has 15 residues. Enrichment usually gave about 95% pure CD4+ T cells. Sequenced material: CD4+ T cells from PBMCs. This sequence originates from a woman in her forties in good health. The chain couples TRBV7-2 to TRBJ1-2, with D tentatively TRBD1 (5 bases). The CDR3 DNA sequence: TGTGCCAGCAGCTTATCAAACAGGATGGGGAATGGCTACACCTTC. Amino acids: CASSLSNRMGNGYTF.